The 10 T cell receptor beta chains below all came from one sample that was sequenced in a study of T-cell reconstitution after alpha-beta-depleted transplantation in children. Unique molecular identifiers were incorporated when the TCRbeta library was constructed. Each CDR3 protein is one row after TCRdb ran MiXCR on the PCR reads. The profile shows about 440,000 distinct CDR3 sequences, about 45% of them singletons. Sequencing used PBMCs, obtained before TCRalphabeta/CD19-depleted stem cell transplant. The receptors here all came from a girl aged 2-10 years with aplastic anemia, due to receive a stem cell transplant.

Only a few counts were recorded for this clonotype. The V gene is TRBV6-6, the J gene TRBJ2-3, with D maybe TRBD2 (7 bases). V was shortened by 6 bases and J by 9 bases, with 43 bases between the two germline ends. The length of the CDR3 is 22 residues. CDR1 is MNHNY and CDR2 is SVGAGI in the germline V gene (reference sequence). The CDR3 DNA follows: TGTGCCAGCAGATACGGGTTGGACAGCCGGGAATGGCGGGAGATAGAGTTGATGACGCAGTATTTT. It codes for CASRYGLDSREWREIELMTQYF.

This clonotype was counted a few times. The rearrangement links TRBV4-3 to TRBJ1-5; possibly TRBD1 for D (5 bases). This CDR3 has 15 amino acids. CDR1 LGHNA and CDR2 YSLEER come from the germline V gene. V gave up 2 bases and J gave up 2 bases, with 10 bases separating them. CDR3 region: CASSQIVGGNQPQHF. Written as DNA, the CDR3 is TGCGCCAGCAGCCAAATTGTAGGGGGCAATCAGCCCCAGCATTTT.

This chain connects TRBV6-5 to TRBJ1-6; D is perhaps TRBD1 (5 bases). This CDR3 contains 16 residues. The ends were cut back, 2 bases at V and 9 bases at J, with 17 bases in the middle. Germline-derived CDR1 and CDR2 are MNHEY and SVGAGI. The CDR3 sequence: CASSYTQEPRGSPLHF. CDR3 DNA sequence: TGTGCCAGCAGTTACACACAGGAGCCAAGGGGTTCACCCCTCCACTTT.

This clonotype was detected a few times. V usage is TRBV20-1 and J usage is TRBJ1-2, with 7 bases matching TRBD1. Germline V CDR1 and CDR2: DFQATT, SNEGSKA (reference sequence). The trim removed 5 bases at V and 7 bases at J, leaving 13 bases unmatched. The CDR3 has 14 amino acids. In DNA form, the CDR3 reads TGCAGTGCTGTTTTCGACAGGGAAGATGCTGGCTACACCTTC. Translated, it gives CSAVFDREDAGYTF.

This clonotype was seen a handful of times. CDR3 amino acids: CASSRRTGTGELFF. The DNA of the CDR3 is TGTGCCAGCAGTCGCCGGACGGGGACCGGGGAGCTGTTTTTT. The chain has TRBV6-2 or TRBV6-3 and TRBJ2-2, with a possible D match to TRBD2 (5 bases). Trimming took 5 bases from V and 5 from J, leaving 12 bases between them. Looked up from germline, CDR1 is MNHEY and CDR2 is SVGEGT. CDR3 length: 14 amino acids.

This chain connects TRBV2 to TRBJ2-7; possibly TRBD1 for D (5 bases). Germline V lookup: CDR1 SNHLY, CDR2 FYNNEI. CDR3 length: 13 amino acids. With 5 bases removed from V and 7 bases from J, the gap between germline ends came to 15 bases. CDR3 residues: CASSFPPPGEQYF. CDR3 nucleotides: TGTGCCAGCAGTTTTCCTCCTCCAGGGGAGCAGTACTTC.

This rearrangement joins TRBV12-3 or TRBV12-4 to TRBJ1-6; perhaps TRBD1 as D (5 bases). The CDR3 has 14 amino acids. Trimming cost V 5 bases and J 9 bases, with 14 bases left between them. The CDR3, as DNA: TGTGCCAGCAGTGAAAACTACGGGGGTTCACCCCTCCACTTT. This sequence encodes CASSENYGGSPLHF.

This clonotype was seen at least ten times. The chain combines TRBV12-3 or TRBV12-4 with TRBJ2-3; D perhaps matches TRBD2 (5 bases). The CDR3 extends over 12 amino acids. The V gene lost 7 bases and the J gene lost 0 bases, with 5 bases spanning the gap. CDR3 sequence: CASKRSTDTQYF. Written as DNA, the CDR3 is TGTGCCAGCAAGCGGAGCACAGATACGCAGTATTTT.

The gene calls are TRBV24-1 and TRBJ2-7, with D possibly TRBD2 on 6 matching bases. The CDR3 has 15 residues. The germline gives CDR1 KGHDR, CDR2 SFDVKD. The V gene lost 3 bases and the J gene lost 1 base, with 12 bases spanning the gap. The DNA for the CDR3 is TGTGCCACCAGTGATCCCGGGAGAGGGTCCTACGAGCAGTACTTC. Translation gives CATSDPGRGSYEQYF.

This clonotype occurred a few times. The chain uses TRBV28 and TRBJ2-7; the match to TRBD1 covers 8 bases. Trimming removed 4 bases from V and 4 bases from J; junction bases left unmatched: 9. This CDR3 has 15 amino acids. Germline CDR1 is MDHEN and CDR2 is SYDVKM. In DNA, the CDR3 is TGTGCCAGCAGTTCAACGACAGGGGCCCAATACGAGCAGTACTTC. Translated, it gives CASSSTTGAQYEQYF.